This TCR beta chain was identified during a study of T cells in women clearing cervical HPV infection (dated by TCRdb to 2016 to 2019). Regarding the research as a whole: Cases were about 25 women with histologically confirmed HPV16-related CIN3 or worse, including 2 invasive cancers. Controls were under 30 women whose single incident HPV16 infection cleared within 12 months without precancer or cancer developing. Blood from cases was drawn at the visit where the lesion was first identified, while blood from controls was drawn once the infection was no longer detected. Among cases, blood sampling occurred a median of 149 days after lesion detection, with an interquartile range of about 90 to 230 days. HLA typing was available for only a few women, so HLA type could not be excluded as a confounder. Nested within Costa Rica's Guanacaste HPV Natural History Study, an exploratory proof-of-principle case-control study compared TCR repertoires across cervical HPV16 outcomes. Cases were matched to controls by age within five years and by the year the sample was collected. Cases had a median age of around 32 years compared with 37 to 45 for controls, and baseline characteristics showed no significant differences between the groups. In the parent cohort, 9,500 to 13,000 women aged 18 or older were enrolled in Guanacaste, Costa Rica, during about 1993 to 1995 and then followed for around seven years. Five blinded duplicates per group were added as quality controls, giving 60 or so samples: 50 or so participants and some ten replicates.

TCR beta CDR3 regions were amplified by multiplex PCR from an average of roughly 1.3 ug genomic DNA per sample using the immunoSEQ assay. Primer bias was corrected in the assay by using a complete synthetic TCR repertoire to establish an amplification baseline. The amplicons were sequenced on the Illumina platform. The original pipeline was this. Sequences were error-corrected by clustering with frequency ratios and a modified nearest-neighbor algorithm, then analyzed in the immunoSEQ Analyzer with IMGT gene definitions. TCR richness and evenness were averaged over 20 rarefaction repeats at each rarefaction depth, excluding samples with fewer sequences than the depth. V, D and J gene relative abundances were compared between groups with Wilcoxon rank sum tests, applying FDR correction. In the blinded duplicates, the intraclass correlation was over 95% for TCR richness and averaged around 80% across over 65 gene segments. Here the immuneACCESS table is served through TCRdb, limited to in-frame sequences with V and J called. Missing clones are a known gap in these copies; in checked studies unresolved V genes cover under half, and the rest lacks a known reason. V, J and clone size were drawn from that table, and D and trimming were deduced from the DNA. Per the sample table, the count is approximately 30,000 clones. The ten top clones hold 15% to 20% of the sample.

About this clone: The specificity of this receptor is unknown. The read terminates 3 residues before the CDR3 end, so the remaining end is supplied by the germline J gene.

Every participant had a single incident cervical HPV16 infection, and women with prevalent HPV16 infections were excluded. Cervical HPV DNA was detected by MY09/MY11 PCR, and genotyping was performed by dot-blot hybridization. About 15 mL of heparinized blood were centrifuged, and the buffy coat was split into aliquots, frozen at -30 degrees C, and then kept at -80 degrees C. QIAGEN kits were used to extract genomic DNA from buffy coat specimens. Spanning cysteine to phenylalanine, the CDR3 consists of 15 amino acids. The DNA covers only part of the CDR3, 36 bases in frame from base 1. CDR1 SGHDN and CDR2 FVKESK are derived from the germline V gene. Study-wide conclusions, independent of this receptor: Cases were distinguished from controls with an estimated AUC of approximately 0.8 by random forest classifiers combining richness and V gene abundances. Because the number of T cells in each sample was unknown, differences in richness could reflect differing T-cell content rather than repertoire biology. The cross-sectional design could not show whether the associations came before the infection or were a result of it, and neither effector/memory subsets nor HPV-specific T cells were isolated. Lower TRBV6-7 relative abundance was observed in cases than in controls (around 0.1% versus 0.15%; Bonferroni P = 0.0008). CIN3+ cases had significantly higher TCR repertoire richness than controls across sequencing depths, but evenness did not differ between the groups.

The clonotype comes from a woman aged 18 to 75 with a cervical HPV16 infection that either progressed to CIN3+ or cleared (not recorded which). In this chain, TRBV14 is recombined with TRBJ2-2; TRBD1 could be the D gene, as 5 bases match. Sequenced material: blood buffy coat. CDR3 protein: CASSPGAAHNSPLFF. The sequenced part of the CDR3 DNA is TGTGCCAGCAGCCCTGGGGCAGCGCATAATTCACCG.